Below are 21 T cell receptor beta chains sequenced from a single sample in a study of shared clonotypes between healthy human individuals. The repertoire was sequenced with immunoSEQ multiplex PCR; TCRdb's copy has only in-frame clones and lacks some. This sample yields over 2 million clones, of which just under 95% are seen a single time; roughly 1% belongs to the top ten. Selected positively for CCR7 and CD45RO-negative, naive CD8 cells excluded terminally differentiated effector memory CD45RA+ cells. Sequences were obtained from naive CD8+ T cells sorted from blood. Every receptor here comes from a man younger than 30 in good health.

A note on this clone: The identical CDR3 is also encoded by other nucleotide sequences in the sample. The chain recombines TRBV6-5 with TRBJ2-7, with D perhaps matching TRBD2 (7 bases). Germline V gene lookup returns CDR1 MNHEY and CDR2 SVGAGI. Deletions cut 0 bases from V and 4 bases from J, with 10 bases between. The CDR3 extends over 14 amino acids. The CDR3 DNA sequence: TGTGCCAGCAGTTACTCAGGGGGGGGATACGAGCAGTACTTC. It specifies CASSYSGGGYEQYF.

The chain employs TRBV5-4 and TRBJ2-5, with D possibly called TRBD1 or TRBD2 (5 bases each). Germline V CDR1 and CDR2: SGHNT, YYREEE (reference sequence). The CDR3 totals 15 residues. Trimming took 1 base from V and 7 from J, leaving 17 bases between them. In nucleotides, the CDR3 is TGTGCCAGCAGCTTGAGGGGCAGGGAGTTTGGGACCCAGTACTTC. Residues: CASSLRGREFGTQYF.

As to this clone: Its ends do not fully match the called genes, so a read error is possible. The chain links TRBV7-9 to TRBJ1-1; D remains ambiguous. The CDR3 has 11 residues. The germline V gene encodes CDR1 SEHNR and CDR2 FQNEAQ (reference sequence). The CDR3 reads CASSPASWAYF. The CDR3, as DNA: TGTGCCAGCAGCCCAGCTTCTTGGGCCTACTTT.

The V gene is TRBV7-9, the J gene TRBJ2-1; D perhaps matches TRBD1 (7 bases). Between the trimmed V and J ends, which lost 5 bases and 9 bases, there was a span of 29 bases. There are 18 residues in the CDR3. Germline-derived CDR1 and CDR2 are SEHNR and FQNEAQ (reference sequence). The CDR3 protein is CASSDESDRAPRESEQFF. CDR3 sequence (DNA): TGTGCCAGCAGCGACGAATCCGACAGGGCCCCGCGGGAAAGTGAGCAGTTCTTC.

The chain has TRBV5-1 and TRBJ2-3, with TRBD1 matching over 9 bases. V was clipped by 2 bases and J by 0 bases; unmatched bases: 1. There are 15 residues in the CDR3. CDR1 SGHRS and CDR2 YFSETQ come from the germline V gene. The CDR3 spells CASSLGQGSTDTQYF. CDR3 DNA: TGCGCCAGCAGCTTAGGACAGGGGAGCACAGATACGCAGTATTTT.

J is TRBJ2-3 and V is TRBV13, with 7 bases aligning to TRBD2. Germline V CDR1 and CDR2: PRHDT, FYEKMQ (reference sequence). After removal of 4 bases from V and 2 bases from J, the junction contained 9 bases not matched to a gene. The CDR3 is made up of 16 amino acids. CDR3 nucleotide sequence: TGTGCCAGCAGCTCCCGGGATCGGGAGGCCACAGATACGCAGTATTTT. Translation gives CASSSRDREATDTQYF.

CDR3 DNA: TGCGCCAGCAGCTTGGAGTTGGGGAACGAGCAGTACTTC. Residues: CASSLELGNEQYF. The genes are TRBV5-1 and TRBJ2-7; D is ambiguous. The CDR3 is 13 residues long. Germline loops: CDR1 SGHRS, CDR2 YFSETQ. Trimming stripped 0 bases from V and 5 bases from J, with 9 bases between.

This chain connects TRBV6-5 to TRBJ2-7; D not resolved. Germline V gene lookup returns CDR1 MNHEY and CDR2 SVGAGI. The CDR3 runs 13 residues. Trimming shortened V by 2 bases and J by 3 bases, and 8 bases separated the two germline ends. The CDR3 DNA reads TGTGCCAGCAGTTACGGATTCGACTACGAGCAGTACTTC. Residues: CASSYGFDYEQYF.

The chain joins TRBV5-4 to TRBJ2-7; 10 bases align to TRBD1. V shed 4 bases and J 5 bases; nucleotides not matched to a gene: 18. This CDR3 contains 18 residues. Germline values: CDR1 SGHNT, CDR2 YYREEE (reference sequence). The CDR3 is CASSLSGTGVSPGNEQYF. Written as DNA, the CDR3 is TGTGCCAGCAGCCTTTCCGGGACAGGGGTCTCCCCGGGGAACGAGCAGTACTTC.

This chain joins TRBV29-1 and TRBJ1-6, with 8 bases matching TRBD1. V lost 1 base and J lost 10; bases outside the gene matches: 15. Per the germline V gene, CDR1 is SQVTM and CDR2 is ANQGSEA. The CDR3 length is 17 residues. The CDR3, as DNA: TGCAGCGTTGAAGCAACTCGACAGGGGTCGAAGAGCTCACCCCTCCACTTT. Translation gives CSVEATRQGSKSSPLHF. The full variable domain, in which reference TRBV29-1 and TRBJ1-6 provide the parts outside the CDR3, is SAVISQKPSRDICQRGTSLTIQCQVDSQVTMMFWYRQQPGQSLTLIATANQGSEATYESGFVIDKFPISRPNLTFSTLTVSNMSPEDSSIYLCSVEATRQGSKSSPLHFGNGTRLTVT.

J is TRBJ2-1 and V is TRBV29-1; D unclear. This CDR3 is built from 13 residues. Trimming stripped 8 bases from V and 0 bases from J, with 11 bases between. Germline loops: CDR1 SQVTM, CDR2 ANQGSEA. Here the CDR3 DNA reads TGCAGCTTCCCGACGAGCTCCTACAATGAGCAGTTCTTC. Protein: CSFPTSSYNEQFF.

This chain uses TRBV4-3 with TRBJ2-5, with a tentative D call TRBD1 (6 bases). V lost 1 base to trimming and J lost 4 bases, with 13 bases between them. Germline V gives CDR1 LGHNA, CDR2 YSLEER. The CDR3 runs 15 residues. Written as DNA, the CDR3 is TGCGCCAGCAGCCAAGTCTGGGGGCGAGGAGAGACCCAGTACTTC. It codes for CASSQVWGRGETQYF.

This chain uses TRBV27 with TRBJ1-2, with 7 nucleotides matching TRBD1. CDR3 length: 12 residues. Germline lookup yields CDR1 MNHEY and CDR2 SMNVEV (reference sequence). V was clipped by 6 bases and J by 6 bases; unmatched bases: 4. The CDR3 nucleotides read TGTGCCAGCAGCGGACAGGCCGATGGCTACACCTTC. Its translation is CASSGQADGYTF.

V and J are TRBV4-2 and TRBJ1-6, with D hard to call. Between the trimmed V and J ends, which lost 1 base and 8 bases, there was a span of 15 bases. CDR3 size: 16 residues. The germline V gene encodes CDR1 LGHNA and CDR2 YNFKEQ. This chain's CDR3 is CASSQVPPSGDSPLHF. The CDR3 DNA follows: TGTGCCAGCAGCCAAGTTCCCCCCTCTGGGGATTCACCCCTCCACTTT.

The chain links TRBV27 to TRBJ2-1; D gene uncertain. The V end was cut by 2 bases, the J end by 9 bases, with 5 bases between. Germline V gene data show CDR1 as MNHEY and CDR2 as SMNVEV (reference sequence). The CDR3 sequence is 11 residues long. CDR3 sequence (DNA): TGTGCCAGCAGTTTACCCGGTGAGCAGTTCTTC. It translates to CASSLPGEQFF.

The chain links TRBV5-4 to TRBJ2-5; D uncertain. The ends were cut back, 0 bases at V and 10 bases at J, with 7 bases in the middle. Germline assignment: CDR1 SGHNT and CDR2 YYREEE (reference sequence). This CDR3 spans 11 amino acids. CDR3 DNA: TGTGCCAGCAGCTTGGAGGGTGACCAGTACTTC. This gives the protein CASSLEGDQYF.

Turning to this clone: The same CDR3 also results from other DNA sequences found in this sample. The chain joins TRBV7-9 to TRBJ2-3; 11 positions agree with TRBD1. This CDR3 is 15 amino acids long. Trimming cost V 5 bases and J 1 base; bases outside gene matches: 2. Germline values: CDR1 SEHNR, CDR2 FQNEAQ (reference sequence). CDR3 bases: TGTGCCAGCAGCCTGGGACAGGGGGGCACAGATACGCAGTATTTT. Residues: CASSLGQGGTDTQYF.

CDR3 region: CASSLGSSSADTQYF. CDR3 sequence (DNA): TGTGCCAGCAGTTTAGGCTCTAGCAGTGCAGATACGCAGTATTTT. The chain links TRBV27 to TRBJ2-3; perhaps TRBD2 as D (5 bases). CDR3 length: 15 residues. The V gene lost 2 bases and the J gene lost 4 bases, with 13 bases spanning the gap. The germline CDR1 and CDR2 sequences are MNHEY and SMNVEV (reference sequence).

The gene calls are TRBV4-1 and TRBJ2-5; either TRBD1 or TRBD2 may supply D (6 bases each). This CDR3 region has 15 residues. Looked up from germline, CDR1 is MGHRA and CDR2 is YSYEKL. Between the trimmed V and J ends, which lost 4 bases and 3 bases, there was a span of 15 bases. The CDR3 DNA is TGCGCCAGCAGCCCCCTTGAGAGGGGGGAAGAGACCCAGTACTTC. Protein product: CASSPLERGEETQYF.

The chain joins TRBV4-3 to TRBJ2-4; 8 nucleotides agree with TRBD2. Germline V lookup: CDR1 LGHNA, CDR2 YSLEER. The CDR3 has 19 amino acids. V lost 0 bases, J lost 0 bases, and 10 bases stayed unmatched. CDR3 in DNA: TGCGCCAGCAGCCAAGAGTGGGCTAGCGGGCTCGTAGCCAAAAACATTCAGTACTTC. Its translation: CASSQEWASGLVAKNIQYF.

The CDR3, as DNA: TGTGCCAGCAGAGCGAACGGGGAGCTGTTTTTT. It yields the protein CASRANGELFF. This sequence joins TRBV5-4 and TRBJ2-2; D remains ambiguous. The CDR3 is made up of 11 amino acids. V shed 5 bases and J shed 7 bases, with 6 bases lying between them. Germline-derived CDR1 and CDR2 are SGHNT and YYREEE (reference sequence).